This record looks at one T cell receptor beta chain sequence and its context. The target antigen is unknown. Clones were sequenced by immunoSEQ multiplex PCR, and TCRdb holds only the in-frame ones, with some missing. The repertoire has approximately 40,000 clones, roughly 79% of them found once; the top ten carry approximately 0.54%. These data come from a study of memory CD4+ T cells and cytomegalovirus serostatus. Findings and caveats of the study: Of 150 to 200 reported CMV TCRbeta sequences, around 62 were found in memory CD4+ repertoires.

Single viable CD3+CD4+CD8-CD45RO+ cells were sorted as the memory CD4+ T cells. Total CD4+ T cells were enriched by CD4 positive selection. Per germline, CDR1 MNHEY and CDR2 SVGAGI. The CDR3 spans 14 residues. V dropped 2 bases and J dropped 3; count of bases not matched to a gene: 4. Sequencing was done on a sample of memory CD4+ T cells from blood. The chain is built from TRBV6-5 and TRBJ2-7, with 7 bases that match TRBD1. This sequence was found in an adult in good health and CMV-seronegative. The CDR3 loop is CASSYGTAFYEQYF. The DNA for the CDR3 is TGTGCCAGCAGTTACGGGACAGCCTTCTACGAGCAGTACTTC.